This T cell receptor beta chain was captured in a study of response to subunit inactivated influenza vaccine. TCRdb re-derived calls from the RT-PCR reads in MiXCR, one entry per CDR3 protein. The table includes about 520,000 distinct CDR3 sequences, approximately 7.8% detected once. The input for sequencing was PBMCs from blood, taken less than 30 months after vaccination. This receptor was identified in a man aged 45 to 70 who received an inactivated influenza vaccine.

This CDR3 is CATSGDIAGGTGANVLTF. CDR3 sequence (DNA): TGTGCCACCAGTGGGGATATAGCGGGAGGAACCGGGGCCAACGTCCTGACTTTC. The chain carries TRBV24-1 and TRBJ2-6, with 10 bases lining up with TRBD2. V lost 5 bases, J lost 4 bases, and 10 bases stayed unmatched. The CDR3 runs 18 residues. CDR1 KGHDR and CDR2 SFDVKD come from the germline V gene.